This TCR beta chain is drawn from a study of T cells in Graves' hyperthyroidism and ophthalmopathy (dated by TCRdb to the late 2010s). For context, the study as a whole: Peripheral blood samples were taken at initial diagnosis, before any treatment was given. TCR V-J signatures able to tell the groups apart were searched for in a discovery cohort of some 100 patients, of whom about 40 had Graves' ophthalmopathy and more than 55 had stable Graves' hyperthyroidism. Prospective prediction of ophthalmopathy was tested in an independent validation cohort of some 20 hyperthyroidism patients and 15 to 17 patients who later progressed to ophthalmopathy. The roughly 100 discovery patients were divided at random into training and test sets in a 7:3 ratio. In more than 5 Graves' hyperthyroidism patients, the study also compared T-cell repertoires from thyroid tissue with T-cell repertoires from blood. Once sampling was done, hyperthyroidism patients were given methimazole at a starting dose of 30 mg daily, whereas ophthalmopathy patients were given high-dose intravenous methylprednisolone. TCR Vbeta CDR3 sequencing of 130 to 150 peripheral blood samples (around 45 ophthalmopathy, 75 to 85 hyperthyroidism and roughly 17 progressor patients) is reported in the paper.

This clonotype has ten or more counts. Its antigen is unknown. Base qualities are missing; no much larger clone stands one base away. Amplification of TCR beta CDR3 regions was carried out from RNA transcripts. For the first round of RT-PCR on the TCR CDR3, the HTBI primer set was used together with the Qiagen OneStep RT-PCR kit. Libraries were constructed in a second round of multiplex PCR, after which size selection and purification were performed. The libraries were sequenced on an Illumina HiSeq2000 using paired-end 100 bp reads. The paper's data handling went like this. SOAPnuke was used to process the raw data, with reads discarded if the reads contained adapters or uncalled bases, had a mean Phred below 15, or lacked an exact constant-primer or identifier match. High-quality paired reads were merged with COPE v1.2.5, and unique nucleotide sequences were defined as clonotypes. MiTCR v1.1 was used to align clonotypes to the IMGT TRBV, TRBD and TRBJ reference segments. Analysis was restricted to V-J combinations with a frequency above 0.0001, which covered about 99% of repertoires. The TCS score was defined as F50 (clonal expansion) divided by E x V (chaos), with BLOSUM62-based TCRdist calculated between CDR3 peptides within each V-J. Welch's t-statistics and random forest reduced roughly 540 V-J features to fewer than 15, which were used in a naive Bayes classifier (R e1071). Using fastp at Q25 and MiXCR, TCRdb reprocessed the public reads and kept productive beta chains. Rows are combined by CDR3 protein, so each entry shows the most common genes and DNA. TCRdb's processing, not the study's, gives the V and J calls here. This sample has fewer than 600,000 distinct CDR3 sequences in its table, and 13% to 15% of those were observed once. The ten largest make up about 17% of the sample.

Stable Graves' hyperthyroidism was defined as no progression to ophthalmopathy during 18 months of follow-up. Hyperthyroidism patients were aged 18 to 65 years and newly diagnosed, with disease duration of less than 2 months. Any patient with an uncontrolled infection, another autoimmune disease, pregnancy or lactation was excluded. Diagnoses were established on the basis of clinical symptoms, serum thyroxine and TRAb, thyroid ultrasound, and orbital computed tomography. PBMCs were isolated from about 10 ml of fresh peripheral blood by Ficoll-Paque density gradient centrifugation. Trizol reagent was used to extract total RNA, and RNA quality was then checked on an Agilent 2100 Bioanalyzer. What the research found in general, with its limitations: Ophthalmopathy was separated from stable hyperthyroidism by a 13 V-J signature model, with 85% to 90% sensitivity and just over 81% specificity obtained in cross-validation and 80%/75% obtained in testing. In validation, the model predicted progression to ophthalmopathy a median of 6.5 months before onset, with roughly 71% sensitivity and 72.22% specificity. Blood samples also contained most of the expanded thyroid clonotypes (frequency above 0.001), which suggests that blood repertoires may reflect thyroid immune responses. No statistical method was used to set the sample size in advance, and investigators knew the group allocation.

The source material was blood. The sequence came from a young woman with Graves' hyperthyroidism.

In nucleotides, the sequence is TGTGCCAGCAGCTCCAGCCCCAACTATGGCTACACCTTC. Its translation reads: CASSSSPNYGYTF. The sequence joins TRBV7-2 to TRBJ1-2; confidence is insufficient to name the D gene. V is cut by 4 bases and J by 2 bases, and the space between the germline ends is 8 bases. Taken from the germline V gene, the CDR1 and CDR2 loops are SGHTA and FQGNSA. The CDR3 numbers 13 residues from cysteine through phenylalanine. Only CDR3 DNA remains: 39 bases, in frame from the first base. The CDR3, completed at both ends by the reference TRBV7-2 and TRBJ1-2 genes, gives the full variable domain GAGVSQSPSNKVTEKGKDVELRCDPISGHTALYWYRQSLGQGLEFLIYFQGNSAPDKSGLPSDRFSAERTGGSVSTLTIQRTQQEDSAVYLCASSSSPNYGYTFGSGTRLTVV.